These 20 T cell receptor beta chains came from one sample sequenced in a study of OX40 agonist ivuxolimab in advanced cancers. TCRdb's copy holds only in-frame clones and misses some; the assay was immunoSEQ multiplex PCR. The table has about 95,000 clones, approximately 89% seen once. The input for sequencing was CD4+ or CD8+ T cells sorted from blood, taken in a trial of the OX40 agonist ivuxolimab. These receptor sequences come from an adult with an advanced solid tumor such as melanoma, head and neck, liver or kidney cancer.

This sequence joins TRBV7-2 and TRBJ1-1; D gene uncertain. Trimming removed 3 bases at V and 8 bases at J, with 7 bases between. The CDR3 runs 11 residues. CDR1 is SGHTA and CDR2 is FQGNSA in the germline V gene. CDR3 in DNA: TGTGCCAGCAGCTTCTTGGGAGAAGCTTTCTTT. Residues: CASSFLGEAFF.

The DNA of the CDR3 is TGTGCCAGCAGTAGGGGGGCAGCTGAAGCTTTCTTT. It specifies CASSRGAAEAFF. The chain is built from TRBV6-5 and TRBJ1-1, with D perhaps matching TRBD1 (6 bases). CDR1 MNHEY and CDR2 SVGAGI come from the germline V gene. The CDR3 has 12 residues. V was shortened by 5 bases and J by 6 bases, with 10 bases between the two germline ends.

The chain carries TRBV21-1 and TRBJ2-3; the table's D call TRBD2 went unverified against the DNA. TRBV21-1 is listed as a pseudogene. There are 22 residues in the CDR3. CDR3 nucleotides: TGTGCCAGCAGCAAAGAGGAGGTAGAGAGAACTAGCGGGAGGTTTGAGGCAGATACGCAGTATTTT. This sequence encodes CASSKEEVERTSGRFEADTQYF.

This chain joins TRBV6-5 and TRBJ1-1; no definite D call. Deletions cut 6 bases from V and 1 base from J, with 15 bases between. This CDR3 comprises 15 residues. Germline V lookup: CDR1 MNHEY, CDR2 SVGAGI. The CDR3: CASRPRRNPNTEAFF. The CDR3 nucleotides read TGTGCCAGCAGACCGCGACGGAATCCGAACACTGAAGCTTTCTTT.

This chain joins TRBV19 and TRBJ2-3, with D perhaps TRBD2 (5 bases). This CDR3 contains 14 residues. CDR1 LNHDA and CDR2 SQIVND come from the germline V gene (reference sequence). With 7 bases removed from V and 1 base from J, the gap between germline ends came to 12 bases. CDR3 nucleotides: TGTGCCAGTAAAGAGGGCTACGGCACAGATACGCAGTATTTT. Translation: CASKEGYGTDTQYF.

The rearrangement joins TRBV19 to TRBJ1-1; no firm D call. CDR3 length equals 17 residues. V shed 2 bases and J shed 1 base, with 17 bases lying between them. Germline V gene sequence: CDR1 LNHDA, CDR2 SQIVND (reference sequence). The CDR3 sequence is CASSIRSQRHQNTEAFF. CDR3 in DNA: TGTGCCAGTAGTATACGGTCTCAGCGACACCAGAACACTGAAGCTTTCTTT.

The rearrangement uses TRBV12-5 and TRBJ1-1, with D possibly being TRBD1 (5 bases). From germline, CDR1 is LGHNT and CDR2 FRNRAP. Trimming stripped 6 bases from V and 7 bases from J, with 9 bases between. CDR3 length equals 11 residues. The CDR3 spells CASGWGDEAFF. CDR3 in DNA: TGTGCTAGTGGGTGGGGGGATGAAGCTTTCTTT.

The CDR3, as DNA: TGCAGCGTAGGACAGGGGAACACTGAAGCTTTCTTT. This codes for CSVGQGNTEAFF. J is TRBJ1-1 and V is TRBV29-1; 8 nucleotides agree with TRBD1. The CDR3 consists of 12 residues. The ends lost 6 bases at V and 1 base at J; junction bases unmatched: 1. Germline V gives CDR1 SQVTM, CDR2 ANQGSEA.

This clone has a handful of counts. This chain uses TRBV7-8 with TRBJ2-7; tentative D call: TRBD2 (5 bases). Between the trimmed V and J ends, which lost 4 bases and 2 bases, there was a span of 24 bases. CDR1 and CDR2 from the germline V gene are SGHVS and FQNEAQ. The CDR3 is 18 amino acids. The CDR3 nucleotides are TGTGCCAGCAGCTCCACCCTCGGGAAGGGAACTCGAGCCTACGAGCAGTACTTC. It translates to CASSSTLGKGTRAYEQYF.

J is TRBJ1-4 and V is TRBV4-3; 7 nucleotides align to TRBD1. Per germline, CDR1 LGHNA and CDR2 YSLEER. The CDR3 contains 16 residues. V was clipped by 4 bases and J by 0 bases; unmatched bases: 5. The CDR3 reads CASSRGQLATNEKLFF. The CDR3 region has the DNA TGCGCCAGCAGCCGGGGACAGCTTGCAACTAATGAAAAACTGTTTTTT.

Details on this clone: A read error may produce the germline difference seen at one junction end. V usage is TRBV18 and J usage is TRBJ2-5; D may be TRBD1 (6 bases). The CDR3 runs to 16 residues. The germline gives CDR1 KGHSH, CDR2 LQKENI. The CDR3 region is CASSPRFQGNQEIQYF. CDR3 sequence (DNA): TGTGCCAGCTCACCACGGTTCCAGGGGAACCAAGAGATCCAGTACTTC.

The CDR3 loop reads CASSRSGARGNEKLFF. The DNA of the CDR3 is TGTGCCAGCAGCCGCTCAGGGGCTCGGGGGAATGAAAAACTGTTTTTT. The V gene is TRBV7-2, the J gene TRBJ1-4; tentative D call: TRBD1 (6 bases). The germline CDR1 and CDR2 sequences are SGHTA and FQGNSA. The V end was cut by 5 bases, the J end by 5 bases, with 18 bases between. The CDR3 length is 16 residues.

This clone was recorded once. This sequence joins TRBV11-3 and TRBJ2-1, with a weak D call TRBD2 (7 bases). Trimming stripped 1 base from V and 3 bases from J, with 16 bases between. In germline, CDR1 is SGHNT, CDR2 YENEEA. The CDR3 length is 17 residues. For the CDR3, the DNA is TGTGCCAGCAGCTTAGGGACGGGGGGCCTAAACTACAATGAGCAGTTCTTC. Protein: CASSLGTGGLNYNEQFF.

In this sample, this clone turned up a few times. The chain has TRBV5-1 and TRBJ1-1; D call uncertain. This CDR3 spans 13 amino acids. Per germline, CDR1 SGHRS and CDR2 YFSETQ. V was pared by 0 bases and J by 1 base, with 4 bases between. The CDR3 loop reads CASSLEENTEAFF. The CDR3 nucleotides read TGCGCCAGCAGCTTGGAAGAGAACACTGAAGCTTTCTTT.

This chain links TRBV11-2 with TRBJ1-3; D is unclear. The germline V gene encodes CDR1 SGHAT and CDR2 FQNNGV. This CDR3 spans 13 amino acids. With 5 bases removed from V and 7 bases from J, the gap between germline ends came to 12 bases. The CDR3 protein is CASSLDAANTIYF. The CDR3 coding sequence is TGTGCCAGCAGCCTCGACGCGGCTAACACCATATATTTT.

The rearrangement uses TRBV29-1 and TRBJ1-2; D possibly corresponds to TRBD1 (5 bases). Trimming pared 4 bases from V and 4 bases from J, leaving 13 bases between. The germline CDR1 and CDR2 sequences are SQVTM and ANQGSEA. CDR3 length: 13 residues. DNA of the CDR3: TGCAGCGTTGGACAGCCCGGAGGCTATGGCTACACCTTC. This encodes CSVGQPGGYGYTF.

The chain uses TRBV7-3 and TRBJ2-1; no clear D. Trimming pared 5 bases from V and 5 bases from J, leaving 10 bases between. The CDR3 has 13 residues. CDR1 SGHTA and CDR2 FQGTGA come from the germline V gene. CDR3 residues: CASSASNNNEQFF. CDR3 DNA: TGTGCCAGCAGCGCTAGTAATAACAATGAGCAGTTCTTC. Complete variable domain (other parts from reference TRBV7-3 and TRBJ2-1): GAGVSQTPSNKVTEKGKYVELRCDPISGHTALYWYRQSLGQGPEFLIYFQGTGAADDSGLPNDRFFAVRPEGSVSTLKIQRTERGDSAVYLCASSASNNNEQFFGPGTRLTVL.

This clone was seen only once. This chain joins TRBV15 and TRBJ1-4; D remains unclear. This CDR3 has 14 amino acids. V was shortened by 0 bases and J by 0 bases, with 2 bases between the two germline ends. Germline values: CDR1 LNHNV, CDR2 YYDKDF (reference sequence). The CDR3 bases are TGTGCCACCAGCAGAGAGGCAACTAATGAAAAACTGTTTTTT. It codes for CATSREATNEKLFF.

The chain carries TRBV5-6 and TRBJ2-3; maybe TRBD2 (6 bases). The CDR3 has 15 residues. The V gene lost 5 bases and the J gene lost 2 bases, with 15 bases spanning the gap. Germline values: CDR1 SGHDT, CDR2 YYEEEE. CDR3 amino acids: CASSPTGTDTDTQYF. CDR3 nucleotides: TGTGCCAGCAGTCCTACCGGGACTGACACAGATACGCAGTATTTT. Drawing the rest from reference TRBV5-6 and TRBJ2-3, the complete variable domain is DAGVTQSPTHLIKTRGQQVTLRCSPKSGHDTVSWYQQALGQGPQFIFQYYEEEERQRGNFPDRFSGHQFPNYSSELNVNALLLGDSALYLCASSPTGTDTDTQYFGPGTRLTVL.

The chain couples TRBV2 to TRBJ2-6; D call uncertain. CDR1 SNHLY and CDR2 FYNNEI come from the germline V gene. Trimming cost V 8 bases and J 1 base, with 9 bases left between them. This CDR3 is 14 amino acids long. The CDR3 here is CASLSVSGANVLTF. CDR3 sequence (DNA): TGTGCCAGCCTATCCGTTTCTGGGGCCAACGTCCTGACTTTC.